The T cell receptor (beta chain) described here comes from a study of blood T cell repertoires in COVID-19. About the research overall: PBMCs, B-cell-depleted T cells, or T cells were the source of the cDNA or gDNA that made up the material.

In the authors' workflow: Counts of nucleated cells, estimated from reference gene primer amplification, were obtained. Data came from immunoSEQ multiplex PCR; TCRdb stores just in-frame clones and leaves some out. Clonal size and the V and J genes are those of that table, whereas D and trimming came from the DNA. The sample holds about 380,000 clones; around 84% are singletons and the top ten take roughly 3.6%. Material for sequencing was peripheral blood. The receptor's source is a woman between 18 and 29 years old with acute or convalescent COVID-19.

CDR3 in DNA: TGTGCCAGCAGCCTAGGACAGGGGAGGTACGAGCAGTACTTC. Amino acid sequence: CASSLGQGRYEQYF. The V and J genes are TRBV7-2 and TRBJ2-7; TRBD1 aligns across 9 bases. From germline, CDR1 is SGHTA and CDR2 FQGNSA. The CDR3 length is 14 residues. V lost 5 bases to trimming and J lost 4 bases; unmatched junction nucleotides: 6. Supplemented by reference TRBV7-2 and TRBJ2-7, the full variable domain reads GAGVSQSPSNKVTEKGKDVELRCDPISGHTALYWYRQSLGQGLEFLIYFQGNSAPDKSGLPSDRFSAERTGGSVSTLTIQRTQQEDSAVYLCASSLGQGRYEQYFGPGTRLTVT.